This T cell receptor beta chain originates from a study of CD8+CD57+ T cells in acquired aplastic anemia (dated by TCRdb to the late 2010s). Study-wide context: On average, sorted CD4+ and CD8+ cells yielded approximately 3 ug of extracted DNA, with a range of about 0.18 to 30 ug. CD8+CD57+ expansion was defined as frequency above the mean frequency observed in healthy subjects. What the research found in general, with its limitations: Around 27 CD8+ CDR3 sequences were shared between patients and controls but appeared highly expressed in patients and within their immunodominant clones. No significant difference in CD8+ Simpson's diversity was found between patients and healthy controls (P=0.060).

The patients picked for sequencing were ones in whom flow cytometry had shown an expansion of CD8+CD57+ cells. All patients had severe acquired aplastic anemia diagnosed by International Study of Aplastic Anemia and Agranulocytosis and Camitta criteria. Patients had received no therapy at the time of blood sampling. TCR repertoires of sorted CD4+ and CD8+ blood T cells from severe aplastic anemia patients and healthy subjects were deep-sequenced in the study. Patients were enrolled in the USA under clinicaltrials.gov protocols 00001620, 01623167, 00001397, 00071045, 00081523 and 00961064. Ficoll-Paque density gradient centrifugation was used to isolate peripheral blood mononuclear cells. Before DNA extraction, CD4+ and CD8+ T cells were sorted with FACS or magnetic beads. With regard to this clonotype: Its antigen remains undetermined. The record has no base qualities; no much larger clone is one base away.

Relative to germline, V is 6 bases shorter and J is 4 bases shorter, with 6 bases between their ends. From its cysteine to its phenylalanine, the CDR3 spans 11 amino acids. Of all the DNA, just the CDR3 is kept, 33 bases in frame from base 1. Genomic DNA was used as template for profiling of TCR beta VDJ combinations and CDR3 sequences. TCR repertoire sequencing was run on an Illumina HiSeq 2000. In the original analysis: TRBV/TRBJ rearrangement plots, CDR3 size and DJ length profiles, and Simpson's diversity index were used to assess repertoires. The most abundant DNA sequence in the deep sequencing data was taken as the immunodominant clone. CDR3 amino acid sequences were checked for sharing across subjects and were also compared against the VDJdb database and published repertoires. TCRdb ran its own pipeline on the public reads, namely fastp trimming at Q25 and MiXCR clone calling, and kept in-frame beta chains. Each CDR3 protein gets just one entry, which takes the most common genes and DNA from the rows behind it. TCRdb assigned the V and J calls; the authors' analysis was not used. The sample includes more than 150,000 distinct CDR3 sequences, with around 50% observed a single time. The ten largest clones represent under 15% of the sample.

Input material: sorted CD4+, CD8+, or CD8+CD57+ T cells (not recorded which) from PBMCs. The rearrangement joined TRBV12-3 or TRBV12-4 to TRBJ1-1; there is no confident call for the D gene. This clonotype was sampled from a human donor with aplastic anemia. The DNA is TGTGCCAGCAGGTTGGCCACTGAAGCTTTCTTT. Its translation reads: CASRLATEAFF.